This TCR beta chain was sequenced in a study of early T cells in non-severe SARS-CoV-2 infection. Study-wide findings and caveats: Reliance on VDJdb matching favored anti-spike CD8 responses; private and CD4 specificities were missed.

TCRdb independently ran MiXCR on the 5' RACE reads; one entry per CDR3 protein. The sample has approximately 79,000 distinct CDR3 sequences, approximately 13% seen once. This clonotype was observed at least ten times. Its matching antigen is unknown. V was shortened by 0 bases and J by 5 bases, with 16 bases between the two germline ends. Germline CDR1 and CDR2: SGHVS and FNYEAQ. The CDR3 covers 16 residues. The V gene is TRBV7-6, the J gene TRBJ2-5; a possible D gene is TRBD2 (6 bases). This TCR came from an adult who was a healthcare worker with PCR-confirmed SARS-CoV-2 infection or an uninfected control (not recorded which). Sequencing input: whole blood. DNA for the CDR3: TGTGCCAGCAGCTTAGCATCGGGCCTCGCGGGGGAGACCCAGTACTTC. Translated, it gives CASSLASGLAGETQYF.